Presented here are 23 T cell receptor beta chains from one specimen sequenced in a study of T-cell reconstitution after alpha-beta-depleted transplantation in children (dated by TCRdb to between 2015 and 2016). The receptor library was made with PCR. The sequencer listed for this sample is Illumina HiSeq 2500. TCR libraries were prepared with molecular barcoding, using unique molecular identifiers to normalize TCRbeta repertoire quantification. TCRdb passed the public sequencing reads through fastp at Q25 and MiXCR, retaining productive beta sequences. One record per CDR3 amino acid sequence lists the most common genes and DNA. A total of roughly 200,000 distinct CDR3 sequences appear in this sample, about 14% of them only once. The ten largest clones take up less than 15% of the sample. The specimen comprised PBMCs from the stem cell graft donor, sampled from the stem cell graft. All receptors derive from a human donor who donated a stem cell graft to a child with acute lymphoblastic leukemia.

With respect to this clonotype: This may come from a read error, since a much larger clone is one base off. This chain links TRBV6-1 with TRBJ2-2; 7 positions match TRBD2. This CDR3 comprises 17 residues. Germline lookup yields CDR1 MNHNS and CDR2 SASEGT. For the CDR3, the DNA is TGTGTCAGCAGCGGAGGATCAGGGAGGGTAAACACCGGGGAGCTGTTTTTT. Encoded protein: CVSSGGSGRVNTGELFF.

The chain links TRBV6-5 to TRBJ2-7; possibly TRBD1 or TRBD2 for D (6 bases each). There are 17 residues in the CDR3. Germline-derived CDR1 and CDR2 are MNHEY and SVGAGI. The V gene lost 6 bases and the J gene lost 1 base, with 22 bases spanning the gap. The CDR3 protein is CASRLRGTSRGSYEQYF. DNA for the CDR3: TGTGCCAGCAGATTACGGGGGACAAGCAGGGGATCCTACGAGCAGTACTTC.

This clonotype was observed many times. The V call is TRBV12-3 or TRBV12-4, the J call TRBJ2-1; TRBD1 matches 8 bases. V was clipped by 6 bases and J by 9 bases; unmatched bases: 13. CDR3 size: 15 residues. The CDR3 loop reads CASSQLPGQGGEQFF. CDR3 sequence (DNA): TGTGCCAGCAGCCAACTCCCCGGACAGGGAGGTGAGCAGTTCTTC.

Regarding this clonotype: A much bigger clone sits one base away, suggesting this may be a read error. The chain employs TRBV15 and TRBJ2-3; possibly TRBD2 for D (6 bases). There are 16 residues in the CDR3. CDR1 LNHNV and CDR2 YYDKDF come from the germline V gene (reference sequence). CDR3 sequence reads: CATSGTRRWGTDMQYF. The CDR3 DNA sequence: TGTGCCACCAGCGGGACTCGCCGTTGGGGCACAGATATGCAGTATTTT.

This clonotype occurred many times. The V call is TRBV12-3 or TRBV12-4, the J call TRBJ1-2; D is possibly TRBD1 (5 bases). This CDR3 spans 11 amino acids. The germline V and J ends were trimmed by 2 bases and 9 bases, with 7 bases remaining between them. The DNA of the CDR3 is TGTGCCAGCAGTTTACAGGGCCGCTACACCTTC. It encodes CASSLQGRYTF.

This clonotype has a count of ten or more. The rearrangement joins TRBV5-1 to TRBJ2-2; D possibly corresponds to TRBD1 (5 bases). V was cut by 3 bases and J by 4 bases, with 19 bases left in between. The germline CDR1 and CDR2 sequences are SGHRS and YFSETQ. The CDR3 sequence is 17 residues long. CDR3 sequence: CASSSSPPTVFTGELFF. The CDR3 DNA sequence: TGCGCCAGCAGCTCCTCCCCACCGACAGTCTTCACCGGGGAGCTGTTTTTT.

There are many counts of this clonotype. The gene calls are TRBV7-8 and TRBJ2-1; 11 bases match TRBD2. V shed 5 bases, J shed 10 bases, and the junction held 25 bases outside the gene matches. CDR1 is SGHVS and CDR2 is FQNEAQ in the germline V gene. This CDR3 comprises 20 residues. As DNA, the CDR3 is TGTGCCAGCAGCGTTTTAACCATCTTTAGCGGGAGGGCCGTCCCCTGGGAGCAGTTCTTC. It specifies CASSVLTIFSGRAVPWEQFF.

This clonotype was observed many times. The chain recombines TRBV29-1 with TRBJ1-5; D is perhaps TRBD1 (5 bases). Germline V gene sequence: CDR1 SQVTM, CDR2 ANQGSEA. V was trimmed by 5 bases and J by 2 bases, leaving 13 bases between them. This CDR3 region has 14 residues. This CDR3 reads CSVRDQGGNQPQHF. The CDR3 nucleotides read TGCAGCGTTCGGGACCAAGGAGGCAATCAGCCCCAGCATTTT.

This clonotype was picked up many times. V and J are TRBV12-3 or TRBV12-4 and TRBJ2-7, with 12 bases lining up with TRBD2. V shed 7 bases and J 2 bases; nucleotides not matched to a gene: 6. The CDR3 totals 15 residues. As DNA, the CDR3 is TGTGCCAGCAACGAGAGACTAGCGGGAGCCTACGAGCAGTACTTC. This encodes CASNERLAGAYEQYF.

This clonotype came up many times. V gene TRBV9 combines with J gene TRBJ2-2, with no clear D. CDR1 and CDR2 from the germline V gene are SGDLS and YYNGEE. V was shortened by 0 bases and J by 4 bases, with 4 bases between the two germline ends. The CDR3 sequence is 13 residues long. The CDR3 sequence: CASSVVSTGELFF. CDR3 nucleotides: TGTGCCAGCAGCGTAGTGTCCACCGGGGAGCTGTTTTTT.

V usage is TRBV5-5 and J usage is TRBJ2-1; 7 bases align to TRBD1. The CDR3 contains 18 residues. Unmatched junction bases numbered 13, after V lost 3 bases and J lost 1 base. Germline CDR1 reads SGHKS; CDR2 reads YYEKEE (reference sequence). Written as DNA, the CDR3 is TGTGCCAGCAGCTACGACAGGGCCCTATCCCCATCCTACAATGAGCAGTTCTTC. Translated, it gives CASSYDRALSPSYNEQFF. Filled out from reference TRBV5-5 and TRBJ2-1, the complete variable domain reads DAGVTQSPTHLIKTRGQQVTLRCSPISGHKSVSWYQQVLGQGPQFIFQYYEKEERGRGNFPDRFSARQFPNYSSELNVNALLLGDSALYLCASSYDRALSPSYNEQFFGPGTRLTVL.

The V call is TRBV6-1, the J call TRBJ2-7; D uncertain. This CDR3 comprises 14 residues. V lost 5 bases and J 0 bases, leaving 11 bases between the germline ends. Looked up from germline, CDR1 is MNHNS and CDR2 is SASEGT. The CDR3 sequence: CASSRWSVSYEQYF. The CDR3 DNA sequence: TGTGCCAGCAGTCGGTGGTCCGTCTCCTACGAGCAGTACTTC.

There are a few counts of this clonotype. The genes are TRBV5-1 and TRBJ2-7; the match to TRBD2 covers 9 bases. Trimming cost V 4 bases and J 3 bases; bases outside gene matches: 14. Germline CDR1 reads SGHRS; CDR2 reads YFSETQ. The CDR3 covers 17 residues. CDR3 region: CASSRGVRGREVYEQYF. DNA for the CDR3: TGCGCCAGCAGCCGGGGCGTCCGCGGGAGGGAGGTCTACGAGCAGTACTTC.

This clonotype occurred many times. This chain connects TRBV5-1 to TRBJ2-1; 11 bases are a match to TRBD2. V lost 5 bases and J lost 2; bases outside the gene matches: 18. In germline, CDR1 is SGHRS, CDR2 YFSETQ. The CDR3 loop spans 20 amino acids. The CDR3 bases are TGCGCCAGCAGTCGAGAAGTCAGAGGGGCTAGCGGGAGGCCCTACAATGAGCAGTTCTTC. It is translated as CASSREVRGASGRPYNEQFF.

This clonotype came up many times. The chain combines TRBV5-1 with TRBJ1-1; D remains unclear. The V end lost 0 bases, the J end lost 0 bases, and 12 bases lay between the germline ends. The CDR3 length is 16 residues. CDR1 is SGHRS and CDR2 is YFSETQ in the germline V gene. DNA for the CDR3: TGCGCCAGCAGCTTGGCCGTTCGAGGCATGAACACTGAAGCTTTCTTT. Its protein product is CASSLAVRGMNTEAFF.

The CDR3 sequence: CASSMDPHDEQFF. CDR3 nucleotides: TGTGCCAGCAGCATGGACCCTCACGATGAGCAGTTCTTC. This chain links TRBV11-2 with TRBJ2-1; no clear D gene. There are 13 residues in the CDR3. In germline, CDR1 is SGHAT, CDR2 FQNNGV. V was trimmed by 5 bases and J by 8 bases, leaving 13 bases between them.

This clonotype was picked up many times. The chain recombines TRBV2 with TRBJ2-5; D call uncertain. The CDR3 has 14 amino acids. The germline V and J ends were trimmed by 5 bases and 2 bases, with 12 bases remaining between them. The V gene's germline CDR1 is SNHLY and CDR2 FYNNEI. The CDR3 nucleotides are TGTGCCAGCAGTAAGGACGGACGACAAGAGACCCAGTACTTC. Residues: CASSKDGRQETQYF.

Ten or more counts support this clonotype. This chain uses TRBV10-2 with TRBJ1-6, with a weak D call TRBD1 (6 bases). Germline CDR1 WSHSY, CDR2 SAAADI. CDR3 length: 16 residues. Trimming took off 6 bases at V and 8 bases at J, with 20 bases between the two ends. CDR3: CASSPRGLTFDSPLHF. The CDR3 DNA follows: TGCGCCAGCAGCCCCAGGGGTTTAACTTTTGATTCACCCCTCCACTTT.

This clonotype was recorded many times. The chain has TRBV4-1 and TRBJ2-3; D might be TRBD2 (6 bases). Germline CDR1 is MGHRA and CDR2 is YSYEKL. CDR3 length: 16 amino acids. The V gene lost 4 bases and the J gene lost 8 bases, with 22 bases spanning the gap. The CDR3 reads CASSLGYGGETATQYF. DNA for the CDR3: TGCGCCAGCAGCCTTGGGTACGGGGGAGAGACTGCTACGCAGTATTTT.

This clonotype was recorded many times. The gene calls are TRBV29-1 and TRBJ1-1, with D possibly TRBD1 on 5 matching bases. This CDR3 is 13 amino acids long. The ends were cut back, 3 bases at V and 4 bases at J, with 12 bases in the middle. Looked up from germline, CDR1 is SQVTM and CDR2 is ANQGSEA. The CDR3 sequence is CSVDGQGVTEAFF. The CDR3 DNA reads TGCAGCGTTGATGGCCAGGGCGTCACTGAAGCTTTCTTT. Looking up the rest from reference TRBV29-1 and TRBJ1-1 gives the full variable domain: SAVISQKPSRDICQRGTSLTIQCQVDSQVTMMFWYRQQPGQSLTLIATANQGSEATYESGFVIDKFPISRPNLTFSTLTVSNMSPEDSSIYLCSVDGQGVTEAFFGQGTRLTVV.

This clonotype was picked up many times. The rearrangement uses TRBV12-3 or TRBV12-4 and TRBJ2-3; D remains ambiguous. The CDR3 sequence is 12 residues long. The ends were cut back, 3 bases at V and 4 bases at J, with 5 bases in the middle. As DNA, the CDR3 is TGTGCCAGCAGTTTTCTTTCAGATACGCAGTATTTT. This encodes CASSFLSDTQYF.

The table lists this clonotype with many counts. The gene calls are TRBV12-3 or TRBV12-4 and TRBJ2-1, with D unresolved. The CDR3 runs to 12 residues. Trimming left V 6 bases short and J 0 bases short, with 3 bases between. The CDR3 loop reads CASRSSYNEQFF. The CDR3, as DNA: TGTGCCAGCAGATCCTCCTACAATGAGCAGTTCTTC.

This clonotype was observed many times. The chain carries TRBV20-1 and TRBJ2-1; possible D gene TRBD2, 7 bases. This CDR3 is 14 amino acids long. The germline V and J ends were trimmed by 5 bases and 7 bases, with 18 bases remaining between them. From germline, CDR1 is DFQATT and CDR2 SNEGSKA (reference sequence). The CDR3 is CSAFGGGSRNEQFF. DNA for the CDR3: TGCAGTGCTTTTGGGGGCGGGAGTCGTAATGAGCAGTTCTTC.